This T cell receptor beta chain was sequenced during a study of pediatric ulcerative colitis. The method was immunoSEQ multiplex PCR; TCRdb's version includes in-frame clones alone and lacks a portion of them. The table includes about 64,000 clones, approximately 87% detected once. Trimming shortened V by 2 bases and J by 6 bases, and 17 bases separated the two germline ends. This CDR3 is 16 amino acids long. Per the germline V gene, CDR1 is LGHNA and CDR2 is YNFKEQ. This chain joins TRBV4-2 and TRBJ2-1; perhaps D is TRBD1 or TRBD2 (5 bases each). The sequence was collected from a boy aged 5-17 years with severe ulcerative colitis. Sequences were obtained from blood. Here the CDR3 DNA reads TGTGCCAGCAGCCAACCCACCTATCGGGACCTCAATGAGCAGTTCTTC. Translation: CASSQPTYRDLNEQFF.